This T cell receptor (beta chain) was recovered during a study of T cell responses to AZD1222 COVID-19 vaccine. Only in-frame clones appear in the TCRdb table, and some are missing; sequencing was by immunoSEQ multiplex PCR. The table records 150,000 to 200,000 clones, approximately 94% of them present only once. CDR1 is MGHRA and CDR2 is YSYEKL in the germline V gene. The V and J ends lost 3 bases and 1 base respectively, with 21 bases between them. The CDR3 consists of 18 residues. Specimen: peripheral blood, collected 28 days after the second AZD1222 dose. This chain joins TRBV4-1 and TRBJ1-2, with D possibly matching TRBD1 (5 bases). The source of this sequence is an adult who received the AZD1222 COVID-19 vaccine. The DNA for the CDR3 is TGCGCCAGCAGCCAGCGGCTCTTGACAGACAATAATAACTATGGCTACACCTTC. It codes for CASSQRLLTDNNNYGYTF.